These T cell receptor beta chains were read from a single sample in a study of breast tumors, draining lymph nodes, adjacent tissues. TCRdb passed the multiplex PCR reads through MiXCR, listing each CDR3 protein once. The table includes approximately 28,000 distinct CDR3 sequences, 60% to 80% detected once. What was sequenced was breast tumor tissue. These receptors all stem from a female donor with breast cancer. Some clones in this sample may be carry-over from other donors' samples. Both conserved end residues are part of each CDR3. The order of the fields is J gene, V gene, clone size, D gene, CDR3 protein, CDR3 DNA. A D gene is named only where the DNA matches it firmly. Clone sizes are given selectively: once, few, many, or a class where the clone is expanded.

TRBJ2-3 TRBV15 - - CATSRDRATDTQYF TGTGCCACCAGCAGAGATCGCGCGACAGATACGCAGTATTTT
TRBJ2-3 TRBV29-1 - - CSSGGQTGTDTQYF TGCAGCTCGGGCGGTCAGACCGGCACAGATACGCAGTATTTT
TRBJ2-7 TRBV6-6 - - CASRRGEGSEQYF TGTGCCAGCAGGAGGGGGGAGGGAAGCGAGCAGTACTTC
TRBJ2-7 TRBV7-9 medium-sized TRBD1 CASSQLGQGADEQYF TGTGCCAGCAGCCAACTAGGACAGGGGGCGGACGAGCAGTACTTC
TRBJ1-5 TRBV5-8 - - CASSFLEPGGQPQHF TGTGCCAGCAGCTTTTTGGAGCCGGGCGGACAGCCCCAGCATTTT
TRBJ1-1 TRBV2 many - CASSEGGTVGEAFF TGTGCCAGCAGTGAAGGAGGAACAGTGGGGGAGGCTTTCTTT
TRBJ1-2 TRBV4-3 few TRBD1 CASSQTLGGRGYTF TGCGCCAGCAGCCAAACGTTAGGGGGCCGAGGCTACACCTTC
TRBJ1-6 TRBV27 many TRBD1 CASSPTGVHSPLHF TGTGCCAGCAGCCCGACAGGGGTGCATTCACCCCTCCACTTT
TRBJ1-4 TRBV10-3 - - CAISEPGWNEKLFF TGTGCCATCAGTGAGCCGGGTTGGAATGAAAAACTGTTTTTT
TRBJ2-7 TRBV5-6 - - CASSLPSYEQYF TGTGCCAGCAGCTTGCCCTCCTACGAGCAGTACTTC
TRBJ2-2 TRBV3-1 - TRBD2 CASSLGLAGGPNTGELFF TGTGCCAGCAGCCTAGGACTAGCGGGGGGCCCGAACACCGGGGAGCTGTTTTTT
TRBJ1-2 TRBV10-3 - - CAISESSVVGGYTF TGTGCCATCAGTGAGTCGAGCGTTGTGGGTGGCTACACCTTC
TRBJ2-7 TRBV9 - TRBD2 CASSVVHQGTSGSSYEQYF TGTGCCAGCAGCGTAGTTCATCAGGGGACTAGCGGGAGCTCCTACGAGCAGTACTTC
TRBJ2-3 TRBV5-1 - TRBD2 CASSRTGLAGDTQYF TGCGCCAGCTCCCGAACAGGCCTAGCGGGGGATACGCAGTATTTT
TRBJ2-1 TRBV6-1 - - CASNLNLYNEQFF TGTGCCAGTAATCTAAACCTTTACAATGAGCAGTTCTTC
TRBJ1-2 TRBV7-2 - - CASSLRPQLLDTF TGTGCCAGCAGCTTACGCCCCCAGCTCTTGGACACCTTC
TRBJ2-3 TRBV5-5 - - CASSLGLGATDTQYF TGTGCCAGCAGCTTGGGACTAGGAGCAACAGATACGCAGTATTTT
TRBJ1-4 TRBV2 once - CASSRTLPTNEKLFF TGTGCCAGCAGTAGGACACTTCCAACTAATGAAAAACTGTTTTTT
TRBJ2-2 TRBV19 - - CASKVGGELFF TGTGCCAGTAAGGTGGGCGGGGAGCTGTTTTTT
TRBJ1-2 TRBV20-1 medium-sized - CSAMTQQVDGYTF TGCAGTGCTATGACCCAACAGGTGGATGGCTACACCTTC
TRBJ1-6 TRBV5-4 - - CASSFYDRSNSPLHF TGTGCCAGCAGCTTCTATGACAGGTCTAATTCACCCCTCCACTTT
TRBJ1-5 TRBV2 - - CASSDRQSNQPQHF TGTGCCAGCAGTGATAGGCAGAGCAATCAGCCCCAGCATTTT
TRBJ2-7 TRBV20-1 - - CSARGQLGGLEQYF TGCAGTGCTAGAGGTCAGCTTGGGGGCCTAGAGCAGTACTTC